The T cell receptor (beta chain) under discussion was sequenced for a study of T cell responses to AZD1222 COVID-19 vaccine. Sequenced by immunoSEQ multiplex PCR; TCRdb stores in-frame clones only, minus some. The sample includes just under 150,000 clones, 70% to 90% seen only once; the top ten take about 4.9%. This CDR3 spans 15 amino acids. Per the germline V gene, CDR1 is MNHEY and CDR2 is SVGAGI. The V gene lost 2 bases and the J gene lost 2 bases, with 11 bases spanning the gap. V usage is TRBV6-5 and J usage is TRBJ2-3; D is perhaps TRBD2 (7 bases). Specimen: peripheral blood, collected 28 days after the second dose of the MenACWY control vaccine. The receptor comes from an adult who received the MenACWY meningococcal vaccine as a control. CDR3 region: CASSYGAGATDTQYF. The CDR3 region has the DNA TGTGCCAGCAGTTACGGGGCGGGGGCCACAGATACGCAGTATTTT.